This TCR beta chain comes out of a study of T cells in women clearing cervical HPV infection. Background on the study: Case blood drawn at lesion detection; control blood after infection cleared.

Broader study findings: CIN3+ cases had significantly higher TCR repertoire richness than controls, but evenness did not differ. Cases carried less TRBV6-7 than controls: approximately 0.1% versus 0.16%.

The germline CDR1 and CDR2 sequences are LNHDA and SQIVND (reference sequence). This CDR3 has 14 residues. The ends lost 10 bases at V and 6 bases at J; junction bases unmatched: 10. Clones were sequenced by immunoSEQ multiplex PCR, and TCRdb holds only the in-frame ones, with some missing. This listing includes about 20,000 clones. For this clone: Its antigen is still unknown. The sequenced fragment ends 3 residues before the CDR3 boundary, so the rest is inferred from the germline J gene.

J is TRBJ2-2 and V is TRBV19; 8 positions match TRBD1. This TCR came from a woman aged 18 to 75 with a cervical HPV16 infection that either progressed to CIN3+ or cleared (not recorded which). The specimen sequenced was blood buffy coat. CDR3 DNA (partial): TGTGCCATCTCGCCGGACAGGGCCCCCGGGGAG. Translating it yields CAISPDRAPGE. The complete CDR3 reads CAISPDRAPGELFF.